In this sample, the clone carrying this TCR beta chain turned up a few times. The data were produced by immunoSEQ multiplex PCR, yet TCRdb's version contains in-frame clones alone and is incomplete. The table lists 150,000 or so clones, around 92% of them singletons. This record comes from a study of T cell responses to AZD1222 COVID-19 vaccine. This CDR3 comprises 16 residues. J lost 5 bases, V lost 3 bases, and 5 bases had no gene match. Germline lookup yields CDR1 LNHDA and CDR2 SQIVND (reference sequence). The rearrangement joins TRBV19 to TRBJ1-5, with 12 bases fitting TRBD1. The receptor comes from an adult in good health. The source material was peripheral blood, sampled on day 0 of AZD1222 vaccination. For the CDR3, the DNA is TGTGCCAGTAGTATCGGGACAGGGGGCGGTTATCAGCCCCAGCATTTT. This encodes CASSIGTGGGYQPQHF.